This TCR beta chain stems from a study of T cells in Graves' hyperthyroidism and ophthalmopathy. Blood was obtained at the first hyperthyroidism diagnosis, which preceded any ophthalmopathy symptoms. The germline gives CDR1 MNHEY, CDR2 SVGAGI. The CDR3 has 16 amino acids. The CDR3 regions of TCR beta were amplified from RNA transcripts. HTBI primers were used for first-round RT-PCR of the TCR CDR3. MiXCR, applied by TCRdb to the multiplex PCR reads, yields one record per CDR3 protein. The sample lists fewer than 450,000 distinct CDR3 sequences, approximately 18% occurring once. On this clonotype: Being one base from a much bigger clone, this may be a read error.

The receptor was derived from a woman in her 30s with Graves' hyperthyroidism that later progressed to Graves' ophthalmopathy. V gene TRBV6-5 combines with J gene TRBJ2-1, with 14 bases that match TRBD2. The sequenced material came from blood. The CDR3 region is CAGSYTGLAGVKEQFF. In DNA, the CDR3 is TGTGCCGGCAGTTACACGGGACTAGCGGGAGTTAAAGAGCAGTTCTTC.